Listed here are 28 T cell receptor beta chains from one sample, sequenced in a study of human T cells and chemical hapten exposure. TCRdb reanalysed the RACE reads using MiXCR and keeps one entry per CDR3 protein. The repertoire holds over 65,000 distinct CDR3 sequences, with roughly 10% as singletons. Time point: patch test 1, 2 weeks after DPC sensitization. Treatment denoted: therapeutic diphenylcyclopropenone sensitization with weekly scalp DPC. The sample in question was whole blood, obtained in connection with sensitization to the hapten diphenylcyclopropenone (DPC). The receptors derive from a woman aged 45 to 65 with alopecia areata. Some clones in this sample may be carry-over from other donors' samples.

This clonotype was seen only a few times. The chain links TRBV28 to TRBJ2-1; TRBD2 aligns across 13 bases. V trimming: 3 bases; J trimming: 4 bases; junction bases outside the gene matches: 12. Germline CDR1 reads MDHEN; CDR2 reads SYDVKM. The CDR3 extends over 19 amino acids. The CDR3 here is CASSFSGLAGVSSYNEQFF. The CDR3, as DNA: TGTGCCAGCAGTTTCTCTGGACTAGCGGGAGTGTCATCGTACAATGAGCAGTTCTTC.

The gene calls are TRBV7-6 and TRBJ2-5; the D gene is possibly TRBD1 (6 bases). Germline V lookup: CDR1 SGHVS, CDR2 FNYEAQ. V lost 10 bases and J 5 bases, leaving 26 bases between the germline ends. The length of the CDR3 is 16 residues. The CDR3 sequence: CATRAPYRAGGETQYF. The DNA for the CDR3 is TGTGCCACCCGGGCCCCGTACAGGGCAGGCGGGGAGACCCAGTACTTC. Together with reference TRBV7-6 and TRBJ2-5, the CDR3 gives the full variable domain: GAGVSQSPRYKVTKRGQDVALRCDPISGHVSLYWYRQALGQGPEFLTYFNYEAQQDKSGLPNDRFSAERPEGSISTLTIQRTEQRDSAMYRCATRAPYRAGGETQYFGPGTRLLVL.

The V and J genes are TRBV12-3 or TRBV12-4 and TRBJ1-6; 7 bases are shared with TRBD1. J gave up 7 bases and V 6 bases, and 6 bases lay outside the gene matches. The CDR3 contains 14 residues. DNA for the CDR3: TGTGCCAGCAGGCTGACAGGGTCCAATTCACCCCTCCACTTT. This translates into CASRLTGSNSPLHF.

This clonotype was observed at least ten times. The V gene is TRBV7-7, the J gene TRBJ1-1; D gene ambiguous. V lost 8 bases to trimming and J lost 5 bases, with 6 bases between them. Germline assignment: CDR1 SSHAT and CDR2 FNYEAQ (reference sequence). The CDR3 consists of 10 residues. The DNA of the CDR3 is TGTGCCAGCGGGTGGACTGAAGCTTTCTTT. This sequence encodes CASGWTEAFF. The full variable domain, in which reference TRBV7-7 and TRBJ1-1 provide the parts outside the CDR3, is GAGVSQSPRYKVTKRGQDVTLRCDPISSHATLYWYQQALGQGPEFLTYFNYEAQPDKSGLPSDRFSAERPEGSISTLTIQRTEQRDSAMYRCASGWTEAFFGQGTRLTVV.

This clonotype was picked up many times. The rearrangement uses TRBV5-1 and TRBJ1-5; 7 nucleotides match TRBD1. Trimming cost V 5 bases and J 0 bases; bases outside gene matches: 5. CDR1 is SGHRS and CDR2 is YFSETQ in the germline V gene. CDR3 length: 15 residues. The CDR3 coding sequence is TGCGCCAGCAGGCCCGGGACAGATAGCAATCAGCCCCAGCATTTT. Translation gives CASRPGTDSNQPQHF. Full variable domain (outside the CDR3, taken from reference TRBV5-1 and TRBJ1-5): KAGVTQTPRYLIKTRGQQVTLSCSPISGHRSVSWYQQTPGQGLQFLFEYFSETQRNKGNFPGRFSGRQFSNSRSEMNVSTLELGDSALYLCASRPGTDSNQPQHFGDGTRLSIL.

The chain employs TRBV7-9 and TRBJ2-7; 7 bases are shared with TRBD2. This CDR3 has 14 amino acids. The V gene's germline CDR1 is SEHNR and CDR2 FQNEAQ (reference sequence). J lost 3 bases, V lost 5 bases, and 7 bases had no gene match. The CDR3 sequence is CASSPPTSLYEQYF. As DNA, the CDR3 is TGTGCCAGCAGCCCTCCGACTAGCCTCTACGAGCAGTACTTC.

This clonotype was recorded a few times. The V and J genes are TRBV7-2 and TRBJ1-2; 7 bases align to TRBD1. The V segment lost 5 bases and the J segment 0 bases; nucleotides outside the gene matches: 9. Germline V gene sequence: CDR1 SGHTA, CDR2 FQGNSA. The CDR3 runs to 16 residues. For the CDR3, the DNA is TGTGCCAGCAGCCCAGGGGGACAGAAGTCTAACTATGGCTACACCTTC. Encoded protein: CASSPGGQKSNYGYTF. The full variable domain, its missing parts supplied by reference TRBV7-2 and TRBJ1-2, is GAGVSQSPSNKVTEKGKDVELRCDPISGHTALYWYRQSLGQGLEFLIYFQGNSAPDKSGLPSDRFSAERTGGSVSTLTIQRTQQEDSAVYLCASSPGGQKSNYGYTFGSGTRLTVV.

The chain employs TRBV12-3 or TRBV12-4 and TRBJ2-2, with D hard to call. V dropped 5 bases and J dropped 2 bases, with 9 bases sitting between them. The CDR3 has 14 amino acids. The CDR3 here is CASSEQANTGELFF. The CDR3, as DNA: TGTGCCAGCAGTGAGCAGGCAAACACCGGGGAGCTGTTTTTT.

This chain joins TRBV28 and TRBJ1-1, with D possibly matching TRBD1 (5 bases). CDR3 length: 13 residues. Trimming shortened V by 8 bases and J by 11 bases, and 21 bases separated the two germline ends. The germline V gene has CDR1 MDHEN and CDR2 SYDVKM. The CDR3 nucleotides are TGTGCCAGCCAGGATCGGGGGTGGCCTCGGGCTTTCTTT. Translating it yields CASQDRGWPRAFF.

The J gene is TRBJ2-7, the V gene TRBV5-6; 9 bases are a match to TRBD1. This CDR3 comprises 15 residues. V gave up 3 bases and J gave up 3 bases; unmatched junction bases: 7. Germline CDR1 is SGHDT and CDR2 is YYEEEE. DNA of the CDR3: TGTGCCAGCAGCTCGGGGACAGGGAGAAGCTACGAGCAGTACTTC. Amino acids: CASSSGTGRSYEQYF.

Many counts were recorded for this clonotype. The V gene is TRBV3-1, the J gene TRBJ1-4, with D possibly being TRBD1 (5 bases). The germline V gene has CDR1 LGHDT and CDR2 YNNKEL (reference sequence). This CDR3 has 13 amino acids. Deletions cut 5 bases from V and 8 bases from J, with 12 bases between. The CDR3: CASSARVSEKLFF. In nucleotides, the CDR3 is TGTGCCAGCAGCGCCAGGGTGAGCGAAAAACTGTTTTTT.

This clonotype was counted at least ten times. This chain links TRBV5-1 with TRBJ1-5; 8 bases fit TRBD1. J was trimmed by 5 bases and V by 2 bases; bases with no gene match: 6. Germline CDR1 is SGHRS and CDR2 is YFSETQ. The CDR3 is 15 residues long. The CDR3 loop reads CASSLWTGSDQPQHF. CDR3 sequence (DNA): TGCGCCAGCAGCTTATGGACAGGGTCGGATCAGCCCCAGCATTTT.

Only a few counts were recorded for this clonotype. The chain employs TRBV28 and TRBJ1-6; weak D call: TRBD1 (5 bases). Trimming stripped 6 bases from V and 7 bases from J, with 16 bases between. Germline V lookup: CDR1 MDHEN, CDR2 SYDVKM. The CDR3 has 15 residues. The CDR3 reads CASRERAGQNSPLHF. CDR3 coding DNA: TGTGCCAGCAGGGAGAGGGCAGGGCAAAATTCACCCCTCCACTTT.

The V gene is TRBV6-6, the J gene TRBJ1-2; possibly TRBD1 for D (6 bases). The CDR3 consists of 14 residues. Trimming removed 0 bases from V and 3 bases from J, with 8 bases in between. Germline-derived CDR1 and CDR2 are MNHNY and SVGAGI (reference sequence). The CDR3 loop reads CASSYSGTYYGYTF. The CDR3 DNA follows: TGTGCCAGCAGTTACTCTGGGACATACTATGGCTACACCTTC.

This clonotype occurred a few times. This chain connects TRBV2 to TRBJ1-6; TRBD1 matches 7 bases. The germline V gene has CDR1 SNHLY and CDR2 FYNNEI. The CDR3 has 15 residues. Germline trimming cut 9 bases from V and 5 bases from J; bases unmatched to any gene: 10. CDR3 sequence reads: CASRPSGQNNSPLHF. The CDR3 nucleotides are TGTGCCAGTAGACCTTCGGGACAGAATAATTCACCCCTCCACTTT.

This clonotype was seen at least ten times. This chain connects TRBV7-9 to TRBJ1-1; 9 bases are shared with TRBD1. The CDR3 totals 15 residues. Trimming took 4 bases from V and 5 from J; bases not matched to a gene: 8. The germline CDR1 and CDR2 sequences are SEHNR and FQNEAQ (reference sequence). The CDR3 bases are TGTGCCAGCAGCTCCGAACAGGGGGCGCGTACTGAAGCTTTCTTT. It is translated as CASSSEQGARTEAFF.

This chain connects TRBV7-2 to TRBJ1-2; D is ambiguous. Germline V gene lookup returns CDR1 SGHTA and CDR2 FQGNSA. This CDR3 has 16 amino acids. V lost 0 bases and J 8 bases, leaving 19 bases between the germline ends. The CDR3, as DNA: TGTGCCAGCAGCTTAGCTGACACCTTGCTGCCTAAGGGCTACACCTTC. Its translation is CASSLADTLLPKGYTF.

This clonotype was counted a few times. The chain carries TRBV7-2 and TRBJ1-4; D is undetermined. Germline CDR1 SGHTA, CDR2 FQGNSA. Trimming cost V 1 base and J 0 bases, with 15 bases left between them. The CDR3 spans 18 residues. The CDR3 sequence: CASSLGGGFKPTNEKLFF. CDR3 nucleotide sequence: TGTGCCAGCAGCTTAGGGGGAGGTTTCAAACCAACTAATGAAAAACTGTTTTTT.

The chain employs TRBV10-1 and TRBJ2-7; D tentatively fits TRBD1 or TRBD2 (5 bases each). The CDR3 runs 14 residues. Germline V CDR1 and CDR2: WNHNN, SYGVQD (reference sequence). Trimming cost V 2 bases and J 6 bases, with 14 bases left between them. The CDR3 DNA reads TGCGCCAGCAGTGAGGAGGGGCCAGGACGCGAGCAGTACTTC. It translates to CASSEEGPGREQYF.

This clonotype has a count of ten or more. The CDR3 loop reads CASSLSIARGRDTQYF. The CDR3 region has the DNA TGTGCCAGCAGTTTATCGATTGCCAGGGGACGGGATACGCAGTATTTT. V and J are TRBV27 and TRBJ2-3; D possibly corresponds to TRBD1 (6 bases). The germline V and J ends were trimmed by 0 bases and 6 bases, with 16 bases remaining between them. Germline CDR1 is MNHEY and CDR2 is SMNVEV (reference sequence). This CDR3 is built from 16 residues.

There are a few counts of this clonotype. The chain carries TRBV20-1 and TRBJ1-4; D may be TRBD1 (5 bases). Germline CDR1 reads DFQATT; CDR2 reads SNEGSKA (reference sequence). The CDR3 is 15 amino acids. Trimming left V 2 bases short and J 7 bases short, with 17 bases between. The CDR3 here is CSARSSGREGEKLFF. CDR3 coding DNA: TGCAGTGCTAGAAGTTCTGGCAGGGAGGGTGAAAAACTGTTTTTT.

This clonotype was counted a few times. This rearrangement joins TRBV5-1 to TRBJ1-2; maybe TRBD1 (5 bases). The CDR3 sequence is 15 residues long. V lost 1 base, J lost 0 bases, and 10 bases lay in between. Germline V gives CDR1 SGHRS, CDR2 YFSETQ. The CDR3 nucleotides are TGCGCCAGCAGCTTGTCCGGGGCAGCTAACTATGGCTACACCTTC. This encodes CASSLSGAANYGYTF.

This clonotype was recorded a few times. The rearrangement links TRBV29-1 to TRBJ1-1; D unresolved. V was cut by 7 bases and J by 4 bases, with 10 bases left in between. CDR3 length equals 11 residues. Germline values: CDR1 SQVTM, CDR2 ANQGSEA. Here the CDR3 DNA reads TGCAGCGCCGCCTCCACCACTGAAGCTTTCTTT. Its translation: CSAASTTEAFF. Looking up the rest from reference TRBV29-1 and TRBJ1-1 gives the full variable domain: SAVISQKPSRDICQRGTSLTIQCQVDSQVTMMFWYRQQPGQSLTLIATANQGSEATYESGFVIDKFPISRPNLTFSTLTVSNMSPEDSSIYLCSAASTTEAFFGQGTRLTVV.

This clonotype was seen a few times. The gene calls are TRBV5-1 and TRBJ1-2; TRBD1 aligns across 7 bases. Per germline, CDR1 SGHRS and CDR2 YFSETQ. The CDR3 is made up of 14 amino acids. The V and J ends lost 3 bases and 7 bases, in that order; junction bases with no gene match: 9. CDR3 DNA: TGCGCCAGCAGCTCCACTTTGACAGGGTCTGGCTACACCTTC. This translates into CASSSTLTGSGYTF.

The sample holds a few counts of this clonotype. This chain links TRBV29-1 with TRBJ2-7; tentative D call: TRBD1 (6 bases). CDR1 SQVTM and CDR2 ANQGSEA come from the germline V gene. The V end lost 2 bases, the J end lost 2 bases, and 7 bases lay between the germline ends. CDR3 size: 12 residues. In DNA, the CDR3 is TGCAGCGTTGAAACAGGGACCTACGAGCAGTACTTC. It codes for CSVETGTYEQYF.

The table lists this clonotype with a few counts. The chain employs TRBV7-6 and TRBJ1-1; 7 nucleotides agree with TRBD1. Unmatched junction bases numbered 6, after V lost 6 bases and J lost 5 bases. The V gene's germline CDR1 is SGHVS and CDR2 FNYEAQ. This CDR3 contains 13 residues. This CDR3 reads CASSSQGRTEAFF. DNA for the CDR3: TGTGCCAGCAGTTCACAGGGGAGGACTGAAGCTTTCTTT.

This clonotype showed up many times. This sequence joins TRBV7-6 and TRBJ2-1, with 9 bases fitting TRBD2. The CDR3 is made up of 15 amino acids. Trimming at V came to 4 bases and at J to 7 bases, leaving 8 bases not matched to a gene. The germline gives CDR1 SGHVS, CDR2 FNYEAQ. For the CDR3, the DNA is TGTGCCAGCAGCTCCGGGACTAGCAAAGATAATGAGCAGTTCTTC. Amino acid sequence: CASSSGTSKDNEQFF.

The table lists this clonotype with many counts. The chain employs TRBV29-1 and TRBJ1-2; the D is unclear. Between the trimmed V and J ends, which lost 4 bases and 1 base, there was a span of 10 bases. The CDR3 spans 13 residues. Looked up from germline, CDR1 is SQVTM and CDR2 is ANQGSEA. The CDR3 is CSVATNFNYGYTF. The DNA of the CDR3 is TGCAGCGTTGCGACTAATTTTAACTATGGCTACACCTTC.